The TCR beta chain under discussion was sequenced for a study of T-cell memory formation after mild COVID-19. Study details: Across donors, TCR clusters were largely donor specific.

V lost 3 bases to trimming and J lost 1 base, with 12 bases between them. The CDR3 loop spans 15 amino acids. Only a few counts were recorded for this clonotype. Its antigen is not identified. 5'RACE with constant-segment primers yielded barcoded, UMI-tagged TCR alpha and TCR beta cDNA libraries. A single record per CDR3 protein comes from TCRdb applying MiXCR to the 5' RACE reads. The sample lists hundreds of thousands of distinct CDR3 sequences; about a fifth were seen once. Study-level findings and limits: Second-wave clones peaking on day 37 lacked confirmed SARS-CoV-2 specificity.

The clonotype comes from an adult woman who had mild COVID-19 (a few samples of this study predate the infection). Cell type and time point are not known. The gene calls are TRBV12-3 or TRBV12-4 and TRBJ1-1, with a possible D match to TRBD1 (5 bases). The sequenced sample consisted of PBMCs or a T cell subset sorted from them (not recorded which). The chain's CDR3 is CASSFTGTTNTEAFF. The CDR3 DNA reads TGTGCCAGCAGTTTTACCGGGACTACGAACACTGAAGCTTTCTTT.